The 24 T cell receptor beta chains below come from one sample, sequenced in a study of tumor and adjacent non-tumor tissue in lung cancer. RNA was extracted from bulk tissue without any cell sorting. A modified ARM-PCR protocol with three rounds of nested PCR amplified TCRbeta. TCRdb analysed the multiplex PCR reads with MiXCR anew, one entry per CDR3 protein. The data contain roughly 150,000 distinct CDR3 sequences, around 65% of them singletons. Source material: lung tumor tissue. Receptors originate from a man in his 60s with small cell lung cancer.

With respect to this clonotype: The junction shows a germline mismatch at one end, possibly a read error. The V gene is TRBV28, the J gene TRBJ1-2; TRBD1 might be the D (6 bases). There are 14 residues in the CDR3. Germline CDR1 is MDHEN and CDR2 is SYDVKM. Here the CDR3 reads CASSTRQDFYGYIF. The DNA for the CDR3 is TGTGCCAGCAGTACCAGACAGGACTTCTATGGCTACATCTTC.

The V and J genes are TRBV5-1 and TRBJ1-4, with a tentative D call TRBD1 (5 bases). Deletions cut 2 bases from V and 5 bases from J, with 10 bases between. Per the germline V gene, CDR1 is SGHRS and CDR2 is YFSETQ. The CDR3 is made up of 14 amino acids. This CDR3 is CASSLYRPNEKLFF. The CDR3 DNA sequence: TGCGCCAGCAGCTTATACAGGCCGAATGAAAAACTGTTTTTT.

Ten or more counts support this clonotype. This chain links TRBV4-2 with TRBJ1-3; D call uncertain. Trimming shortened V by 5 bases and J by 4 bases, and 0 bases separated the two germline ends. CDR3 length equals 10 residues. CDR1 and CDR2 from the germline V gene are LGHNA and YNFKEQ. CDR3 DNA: TGTGCCAGCAGCGGAAACACCATATATTTT. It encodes CASSGNTIYF.

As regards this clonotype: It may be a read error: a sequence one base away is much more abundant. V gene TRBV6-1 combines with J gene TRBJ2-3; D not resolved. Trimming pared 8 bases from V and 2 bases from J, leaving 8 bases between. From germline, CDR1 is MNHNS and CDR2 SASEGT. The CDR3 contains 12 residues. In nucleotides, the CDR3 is TGTGCCAGCTCCATAAACACAGATACGCAGTATTTT. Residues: CASSINTDTQYF.

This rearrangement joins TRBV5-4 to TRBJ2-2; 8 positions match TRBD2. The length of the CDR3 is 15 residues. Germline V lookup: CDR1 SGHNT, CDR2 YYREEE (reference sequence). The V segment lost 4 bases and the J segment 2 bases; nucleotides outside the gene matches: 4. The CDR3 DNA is TGTGCCAGCAGCCTGGGGACTAGAAACACCGGGGAGCTGTTTTTT. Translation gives CASSLGTRNTGELFF. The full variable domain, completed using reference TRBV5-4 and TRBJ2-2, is ETGVTQSPTHLIKTRGQQVTLRCSSQSGHNTVSWYQQALGQGPQFIFQYYREEENGRGNFPPRFSGLQFPNYSSELNVNALELDDSALYLCASSLGTRNTGELFFGEGSRLTVL.

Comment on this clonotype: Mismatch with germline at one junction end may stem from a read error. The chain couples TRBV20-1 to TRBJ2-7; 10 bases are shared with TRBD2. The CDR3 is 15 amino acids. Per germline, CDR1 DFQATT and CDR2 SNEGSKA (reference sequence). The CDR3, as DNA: TGCAGTGCTGAACCCGAGACTAGCGGGCCCTACGAACAGTACTTC. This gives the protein CSAEPETSGPYEQYF.

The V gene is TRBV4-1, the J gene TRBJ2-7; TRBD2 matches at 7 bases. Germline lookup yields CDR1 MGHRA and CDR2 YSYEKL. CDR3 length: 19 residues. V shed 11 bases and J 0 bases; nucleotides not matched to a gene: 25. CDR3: CAGNPKVLARLRSSYEQYF. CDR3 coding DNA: TGCGCCGGCAACCCAAAGGTACTAGCGCGATTGAGGAGCTCCTACGAGCAGTACTTC.

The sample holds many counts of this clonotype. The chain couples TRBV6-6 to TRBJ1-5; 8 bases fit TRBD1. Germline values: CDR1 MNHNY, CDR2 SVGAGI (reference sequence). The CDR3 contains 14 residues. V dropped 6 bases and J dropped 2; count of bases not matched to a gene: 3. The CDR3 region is CASRPQGGNQPQHF. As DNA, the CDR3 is TGTGCCAGCAGACCACAGGGGGGCAATCAGCCCCAGCATTTT.

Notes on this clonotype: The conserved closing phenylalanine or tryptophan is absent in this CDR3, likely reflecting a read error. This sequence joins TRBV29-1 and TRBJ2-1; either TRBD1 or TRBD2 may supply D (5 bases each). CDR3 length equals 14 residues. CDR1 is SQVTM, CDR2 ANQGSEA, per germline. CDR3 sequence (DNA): TGTAGCGTTGCCCCCAGGGAATCTCACAATGAGCAGTTCGTC. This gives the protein CSVAPRESHNEQFV.

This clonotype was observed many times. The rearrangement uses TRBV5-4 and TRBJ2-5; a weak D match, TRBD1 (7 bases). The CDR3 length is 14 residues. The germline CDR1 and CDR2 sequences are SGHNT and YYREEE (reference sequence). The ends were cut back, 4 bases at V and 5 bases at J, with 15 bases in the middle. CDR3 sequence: CASSPGGTAETQYF. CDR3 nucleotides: TGTGCCAGCAGCCCAGGAGGGACAGCGGAGACCCAGTACTTC.

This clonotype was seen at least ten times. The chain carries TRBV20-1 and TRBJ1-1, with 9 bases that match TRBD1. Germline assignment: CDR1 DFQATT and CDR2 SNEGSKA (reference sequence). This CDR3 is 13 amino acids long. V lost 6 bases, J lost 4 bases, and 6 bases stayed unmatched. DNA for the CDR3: TGCAGTGCAATACAGGGGGCGGTCACTGAAGCTTTCTTT. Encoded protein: CSAIQGAVTEAFF.

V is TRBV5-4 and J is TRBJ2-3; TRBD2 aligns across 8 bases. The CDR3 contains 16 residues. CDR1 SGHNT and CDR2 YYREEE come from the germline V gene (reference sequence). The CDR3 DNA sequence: TGTGTCGGCAGCCGTCCAACGGGAGGGCCAGGGGATACGCAGTATTTT. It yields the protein CVGSRPTGGPGDTQYF.

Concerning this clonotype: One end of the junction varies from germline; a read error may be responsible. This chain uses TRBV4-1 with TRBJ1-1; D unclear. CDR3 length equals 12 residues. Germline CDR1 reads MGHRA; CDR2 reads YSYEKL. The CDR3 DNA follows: TGCGCCAGCAGCCAAGGGGCAGATGAGGCTGTCTTT. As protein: CASSQGADEAVF.

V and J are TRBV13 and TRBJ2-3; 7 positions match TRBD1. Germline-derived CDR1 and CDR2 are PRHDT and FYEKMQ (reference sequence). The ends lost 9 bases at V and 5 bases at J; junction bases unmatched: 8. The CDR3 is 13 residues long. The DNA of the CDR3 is TGTGCCAGTAACCACGACAGGGAAGATACGCAGTATTTT. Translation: CASNHDREDTQYF.

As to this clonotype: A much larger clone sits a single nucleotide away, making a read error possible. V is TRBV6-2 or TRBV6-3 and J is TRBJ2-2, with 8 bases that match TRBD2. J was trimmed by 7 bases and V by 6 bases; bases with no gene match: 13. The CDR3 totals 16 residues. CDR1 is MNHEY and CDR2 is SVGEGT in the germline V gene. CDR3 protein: CASRRQAGVRGGELFF. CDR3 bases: TGTGCCAGCAGAAGACAAGCGGGAGTCCGCGGCGGGGAGCTGTTTTTT.

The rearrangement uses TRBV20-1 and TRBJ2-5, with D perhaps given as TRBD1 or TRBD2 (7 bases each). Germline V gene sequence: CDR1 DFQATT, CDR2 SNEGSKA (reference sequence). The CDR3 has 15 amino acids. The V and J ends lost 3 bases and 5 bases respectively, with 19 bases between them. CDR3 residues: CSASRGGVRLETQYF. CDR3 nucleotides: TGCAGTGCTAGCAGGGGGGGAGTGCGATTGGAGACCCAGTACTTC.

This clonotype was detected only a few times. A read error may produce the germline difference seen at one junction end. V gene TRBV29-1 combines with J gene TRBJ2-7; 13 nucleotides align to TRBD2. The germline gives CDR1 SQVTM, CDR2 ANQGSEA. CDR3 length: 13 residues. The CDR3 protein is CSVKTGTSGKQCF. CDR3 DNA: TGCAGCGTTAAAACCGGGACTAGCGGGAAGCAGTGCTTC.

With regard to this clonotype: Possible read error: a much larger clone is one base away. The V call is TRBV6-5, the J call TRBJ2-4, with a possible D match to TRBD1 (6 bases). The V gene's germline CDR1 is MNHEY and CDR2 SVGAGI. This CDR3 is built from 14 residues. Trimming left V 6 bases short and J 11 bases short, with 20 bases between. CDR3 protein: CASRPGRGGDFQYF. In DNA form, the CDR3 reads TGTGCCAGCAGACCTGGCAGGGGTGGAGACTTTCAGTACTTC.

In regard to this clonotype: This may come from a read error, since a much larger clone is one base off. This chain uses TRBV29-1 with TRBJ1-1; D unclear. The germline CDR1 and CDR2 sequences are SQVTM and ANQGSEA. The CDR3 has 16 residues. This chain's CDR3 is CSVRVSQLSVNTEVFF. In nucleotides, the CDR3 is TGCAGCGTCCGCGTGAGCCAGTTGTCAGTGAACACTGAAGTTTTCTTT.

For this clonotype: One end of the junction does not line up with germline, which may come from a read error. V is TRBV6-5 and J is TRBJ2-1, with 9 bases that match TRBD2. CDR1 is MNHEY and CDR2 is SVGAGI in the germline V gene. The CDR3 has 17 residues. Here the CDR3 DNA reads TGTACCAGCAGGAGACTAGCGGCTGGGGTGGGGTACAATGAGCAGTTCTTC. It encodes CTSRRLAAGVGYNEQFF.

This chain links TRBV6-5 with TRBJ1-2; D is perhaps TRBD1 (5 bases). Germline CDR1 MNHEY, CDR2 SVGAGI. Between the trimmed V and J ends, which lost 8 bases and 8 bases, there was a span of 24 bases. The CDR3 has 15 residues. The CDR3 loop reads CASRRRQGLGWGYTF. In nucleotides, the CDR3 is TGTGCCAGCCGTCGACGCCAGGGACTGGGCTGGGGCTACACCTTC.

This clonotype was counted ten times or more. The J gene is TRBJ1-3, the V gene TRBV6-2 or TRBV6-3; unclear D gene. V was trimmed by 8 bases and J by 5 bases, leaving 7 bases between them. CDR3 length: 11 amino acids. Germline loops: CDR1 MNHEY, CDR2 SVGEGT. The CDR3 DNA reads TGTGCCAGCTCGCCAAGAAACACCATATATTTT. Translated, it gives CASSPRNTIYF.

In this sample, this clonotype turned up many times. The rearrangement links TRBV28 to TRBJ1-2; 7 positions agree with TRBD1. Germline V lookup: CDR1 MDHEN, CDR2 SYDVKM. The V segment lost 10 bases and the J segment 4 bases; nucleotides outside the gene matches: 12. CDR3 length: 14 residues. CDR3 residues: CAITPTGSRYGYTF. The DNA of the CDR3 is TGTGCCATAACTCCGACAGGGTCTCGCTATGGCTACACCTTC.

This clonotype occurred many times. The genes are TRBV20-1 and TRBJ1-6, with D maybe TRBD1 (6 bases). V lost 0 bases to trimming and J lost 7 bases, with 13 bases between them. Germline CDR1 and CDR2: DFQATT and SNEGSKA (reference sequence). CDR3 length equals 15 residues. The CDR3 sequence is CSARDLGQGNSPLHF. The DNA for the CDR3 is TGCAGTGCTAGAGATCTGGGGCAGGGGAATTCACCCCTCCACTTT.